This TCR beta chain is from a study of T cell repertoires in cytomegalovirus infection. The CDR3 is 14 amino acids. Germline lookup yields CDR1 SGHDN and CDR2 FVKESK. V was clipped by 4 bases and J by 8 bases; unmatched bases: 7. In TCRdb, the reads were re-called with MiXCR into one record per CDR3 protein. The sample holds about half a million distinct CDR3 sequences, about 33% seen once. The table lists this clonotype with a few counts. The antigen is unknown. This rearrangement joins TRBV14 to TRBJ2-1, with 8 bases lining up with TRBD1. This sample comprised cultured PBMCs, obtained from culture after CMV antigen stimulation. The receptor's source is a human donor in good health (CMV status not recorded). Some clones in this sample may be carry-over from other donors' samples. CDR3 in DNA: TGTGCCAGCAGCCCGAGGACAGGGTTGGATGAGCAGTTCTTC. This sequence encodes CASSPRTGLDEQFF.